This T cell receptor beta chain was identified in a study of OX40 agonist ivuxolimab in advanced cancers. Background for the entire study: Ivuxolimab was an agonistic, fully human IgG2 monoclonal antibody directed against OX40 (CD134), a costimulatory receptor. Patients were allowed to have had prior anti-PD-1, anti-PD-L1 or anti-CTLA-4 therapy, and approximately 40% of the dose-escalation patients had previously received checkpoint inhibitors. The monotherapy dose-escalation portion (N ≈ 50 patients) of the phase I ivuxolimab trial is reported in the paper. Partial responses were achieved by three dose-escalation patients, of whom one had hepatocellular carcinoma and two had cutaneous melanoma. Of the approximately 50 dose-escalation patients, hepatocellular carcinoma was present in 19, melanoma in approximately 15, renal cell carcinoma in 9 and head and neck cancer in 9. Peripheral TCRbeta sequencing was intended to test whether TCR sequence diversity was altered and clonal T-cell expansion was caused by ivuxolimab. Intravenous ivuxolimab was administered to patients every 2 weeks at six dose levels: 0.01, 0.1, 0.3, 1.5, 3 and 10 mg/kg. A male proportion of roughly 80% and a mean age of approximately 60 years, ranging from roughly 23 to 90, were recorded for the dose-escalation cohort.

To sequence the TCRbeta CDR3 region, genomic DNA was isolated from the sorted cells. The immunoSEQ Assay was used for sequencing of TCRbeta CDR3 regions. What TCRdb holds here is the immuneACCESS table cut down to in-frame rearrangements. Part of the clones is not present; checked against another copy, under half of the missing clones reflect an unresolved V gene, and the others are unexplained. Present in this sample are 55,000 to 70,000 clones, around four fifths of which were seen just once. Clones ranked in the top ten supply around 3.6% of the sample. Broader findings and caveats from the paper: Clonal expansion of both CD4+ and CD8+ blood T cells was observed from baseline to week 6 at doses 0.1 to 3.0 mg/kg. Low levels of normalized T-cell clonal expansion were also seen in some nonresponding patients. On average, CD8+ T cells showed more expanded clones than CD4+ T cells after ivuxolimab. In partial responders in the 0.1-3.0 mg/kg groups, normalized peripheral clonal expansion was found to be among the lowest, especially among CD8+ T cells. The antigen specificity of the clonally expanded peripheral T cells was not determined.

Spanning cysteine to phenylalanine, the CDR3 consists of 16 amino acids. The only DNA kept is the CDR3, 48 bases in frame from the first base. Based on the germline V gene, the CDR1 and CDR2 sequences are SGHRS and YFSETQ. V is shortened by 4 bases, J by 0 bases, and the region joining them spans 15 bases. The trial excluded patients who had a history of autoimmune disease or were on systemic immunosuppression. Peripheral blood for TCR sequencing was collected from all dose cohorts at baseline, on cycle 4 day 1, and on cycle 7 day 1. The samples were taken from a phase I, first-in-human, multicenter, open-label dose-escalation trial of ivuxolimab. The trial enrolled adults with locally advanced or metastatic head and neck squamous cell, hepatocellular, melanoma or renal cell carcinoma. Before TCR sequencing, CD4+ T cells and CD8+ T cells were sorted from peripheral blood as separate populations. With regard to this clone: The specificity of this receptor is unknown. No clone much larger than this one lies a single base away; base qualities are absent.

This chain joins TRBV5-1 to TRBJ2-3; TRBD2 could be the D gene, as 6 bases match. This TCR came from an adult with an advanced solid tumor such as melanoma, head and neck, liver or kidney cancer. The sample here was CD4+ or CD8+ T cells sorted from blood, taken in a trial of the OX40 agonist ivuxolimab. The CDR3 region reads CASSPSGSGSTDTQYF. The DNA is TGCGCCAGCAGCCCTTCGGGAAGCGGGAGCACAGATACGCAGTATTTT.